Sequencing of this T cell receptor beta chain was carried out in a study of cytomegalovirus exposure and HLA in healthy donors. Whole-study context: The study placed around 80% of its 398 genotyped donors in the Caucasian-associated ancestry cluster.

V trimming: 5 bases; J trimming: 4 bases; junction bases outside the gene matches: 6. This CDR3 spans 14 amino acids. Germline-derived CDR1 and CDR2 are SGHTA and FQGNSA. In the case of this clone: Antigen: not known.

Notes on the study in general: Earlier results showed most TCR beta V segments being productive about 90% or about 30% of the time.

The study ran its PCR with 60 Vbeta and 13 Jbeta primers. The repertoire was sequenced with immunoSEQ multiplex PCR; TCRdb's copy has only in-frame clones and lacks some. In the table there are 120,000 to 150,000 clones, roughly 80% of which are singletons. The sequence was collected from a woman aged 40 to 49 in good health and CMV-seropositive. Sequenced input: PBMCs. The V gene is TRBV7-2, the J gene TRBJ2-7; 9 positions agree with TRBD2. CDR3 DNA: TGTGCCAGCAGCCTTAGCGGGGGTAGATACGAGCAGTACTTC. Translating it yields CASSLSGGRYEQYF. Together with reference TRBV7-2 and TRBJ2-7, the CDR3 gives the full variable domain: GAGVSQSPSNKVTEKGKDVELRCDPISGHTALYWYRQSLGQGLEFLIYFQGNSAPDKSGLPSDRFSAERTGGSVSTLTIQRTQQEDSAVYLCASSLSGGRYEQYFGPGTRLTVT.